Described below is a single TCR beta chain sequence and its context. These data originate in a study of patients and donors after allogeneic stem cell transplantation. TCRdb ran MiXCR on the RT-PCR reads and lists one entry per CDR3 protein. The table includes approximately 160,000 distinct CDR3 sequences, approximately 30% detected once. CDR1 is DFQATT and CDR2 is SNEGSKA in the germline V gene (reference sequence). The CDR3 consists of 14 residues. V trimming: 5 bases; J trimming: 7 bases; junction bases outside the gene matches: 6. The material sequenced was blood, either unsorted or a sorted T cell fraction (not recorded which). This rearrangement joins TRBV20-1 to TRBJ2-1; the match to TRBD2 covers 12 bases. The receptor's source is a human donor who was either an allogeneic HSCT recipient or a stem cell or donor lymphocyte infusion donor (not recorded which). It is not recorded whose cells these are; they may come from a transplant donor. The CDR3 here is CSAQGLAGRNEQFF. The CDR3 DNA reads as TGCAGTGCTCAAGGACTAGCGGGAAGGAATGAGCAGTTCTTC.